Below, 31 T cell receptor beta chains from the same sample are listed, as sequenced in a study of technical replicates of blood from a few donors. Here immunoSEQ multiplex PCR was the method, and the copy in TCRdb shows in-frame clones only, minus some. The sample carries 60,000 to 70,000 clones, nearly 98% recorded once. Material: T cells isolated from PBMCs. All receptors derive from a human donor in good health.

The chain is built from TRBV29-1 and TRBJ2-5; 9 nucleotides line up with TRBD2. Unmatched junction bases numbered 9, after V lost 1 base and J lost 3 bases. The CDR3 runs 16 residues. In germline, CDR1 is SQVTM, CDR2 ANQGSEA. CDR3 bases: TGCAGCGTTGAAGGGTGGATAGCGGGAGCGGAAGAGACCCAGTACTTC. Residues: CSVEGWIAGAEETQYF.

Here the CDR3 reads CASSRVEGAHEQYF. DNA for the CDR3: TGTGCCAGCTCACGGGTCGAGGGGGCCCACGAGCAGTACTTC. The chain couples TRBV18 to TRBJ2-7; the match to TRBD1 covers 7 bases. This CDR3 is built from 14 residues. J lost 5 bases, V lost 4 bases, and 8 bases had no gene match. Germline V gene sequence: CDR1 KGHSH, CDR2 LQKENI. Based on the CDR3 plus reference TRBV18 and TRBJ2-7, the full variable domain is NAGVMQNPRHLVRRRGQEARLRCSPMKGHSHVYWYRQLPEEGLKFMVYLQKENIIDESGMPKERFSAEFPKEGPSILRIQQVVRGDSAAYFCASSRVEGAHEQYFGPGTRLTVT.

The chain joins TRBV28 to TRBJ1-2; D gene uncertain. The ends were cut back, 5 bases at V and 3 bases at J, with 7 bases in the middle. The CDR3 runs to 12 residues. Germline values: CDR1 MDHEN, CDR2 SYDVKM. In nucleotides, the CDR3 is TGTGCCAGCAGTCTCCGGGACTATGGCTACACCTTC. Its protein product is CASSLRDYGYTF.

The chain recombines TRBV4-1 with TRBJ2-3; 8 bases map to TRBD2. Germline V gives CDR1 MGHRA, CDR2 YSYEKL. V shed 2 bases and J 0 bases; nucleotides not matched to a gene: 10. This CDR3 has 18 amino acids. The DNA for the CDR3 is TGCGCCAGCAGCCAAAAGTCTCATCCTAGCGGGAGCACAGATACGCAGTATTTT. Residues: CASSQKSHPSGSTDTQYF.

The CDR3 spells CASSSGLGNTEAFF. CDR3 DNA sequence: TGTGCCAGCTCTTCAGGATTGGGGAACACTGAAGCTTTCTTT. The chain joins TRBV28 to TRBJ1-1; D remains unclear. Germline values: CDR1 MDHEN, CDR2 SYDVKM. Trimming removed 8 bases at V and 1 base at J, with 14 bases between. CDR3 length equals 14 residues.

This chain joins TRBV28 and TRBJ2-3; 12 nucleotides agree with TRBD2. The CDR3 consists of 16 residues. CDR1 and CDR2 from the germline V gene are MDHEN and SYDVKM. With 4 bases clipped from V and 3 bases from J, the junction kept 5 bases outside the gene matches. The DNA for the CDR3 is TGTGCCAGCAGTTCCCCGCTAGCGGGGGGGACAGATACGCAGTATTTT. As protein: CASSSPLAGGTDTQYF.

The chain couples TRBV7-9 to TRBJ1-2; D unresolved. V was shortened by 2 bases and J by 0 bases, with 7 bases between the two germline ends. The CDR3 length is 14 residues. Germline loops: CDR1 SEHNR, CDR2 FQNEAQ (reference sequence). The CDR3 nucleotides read TGTGCCAGCAGCTTATATCGTTCTAACTATGGCTACACCTTC. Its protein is CASSLYRSNYGYTF.

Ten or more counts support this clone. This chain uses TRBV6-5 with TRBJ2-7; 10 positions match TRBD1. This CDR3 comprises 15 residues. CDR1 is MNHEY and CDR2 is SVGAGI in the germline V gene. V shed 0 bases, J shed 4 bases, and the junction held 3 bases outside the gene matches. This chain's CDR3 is CASSYSWGQGYEQYF. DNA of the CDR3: TGTGCCAGCAGTTACTCTTGGGGACAGGGGTACGAGCAGTACTTC.

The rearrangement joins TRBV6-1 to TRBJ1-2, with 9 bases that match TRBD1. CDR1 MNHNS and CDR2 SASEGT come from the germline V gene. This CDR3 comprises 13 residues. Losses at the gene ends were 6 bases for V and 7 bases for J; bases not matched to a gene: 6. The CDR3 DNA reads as TGTGCCAGCAGAGGGACAGGGAAGGCTGGCTACACCTTC. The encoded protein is CASRGTGKAGYTF.

The CDR3 DNA sequence: TGTGCCAGCAGTCCAACCACCGGGAGAGGGGACTATGGCTACACCTTC. Protein sequence: CASSPTTGRGDYGYTF. This rearrangement joins TRBV7-9 to TRBJ1-2; D may be TRBD1 (5 bases). The CDR3 has 16 residues. Germline CDR1 is SEHNR and CDR2 is FQNEAQ (reference sequence). V lost 6 bases to trimming and J lost 3 bases, with 20 bases between them.

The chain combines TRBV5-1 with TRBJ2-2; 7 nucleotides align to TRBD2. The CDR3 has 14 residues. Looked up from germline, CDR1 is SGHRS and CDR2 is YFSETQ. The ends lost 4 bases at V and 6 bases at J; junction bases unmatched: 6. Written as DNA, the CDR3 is TGCGCCAGCAGCGGGGACCGGGGGGCCGGGGAGCTGTTTTTT. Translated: CASSGDRGAGELFF.

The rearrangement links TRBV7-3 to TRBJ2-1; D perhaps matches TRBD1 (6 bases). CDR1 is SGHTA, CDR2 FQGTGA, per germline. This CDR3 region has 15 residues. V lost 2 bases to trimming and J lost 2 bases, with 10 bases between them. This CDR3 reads CASSLEQGAYNEQFF. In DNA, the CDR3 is TGTGCCAGCAGCTTAGAACAGGGAGCCTACAATGAGCAGTTCTTC.

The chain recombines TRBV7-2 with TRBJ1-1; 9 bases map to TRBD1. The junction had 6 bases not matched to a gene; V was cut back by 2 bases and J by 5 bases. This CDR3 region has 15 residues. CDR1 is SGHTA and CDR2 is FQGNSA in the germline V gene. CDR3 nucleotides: TGTGCCAGCAGCTTACGCGGACAGGGGAGAACTGAAGCTTTCTTT. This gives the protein CASSLRGQGRTEAFF. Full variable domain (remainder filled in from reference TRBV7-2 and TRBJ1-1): GAGVSQSPSNKVTEKGKDVELRCDPISGHTALYWYRQSLGQGLEFLIYFQGNSAPDKSGLPSDRFSAERTGGSVSTLTIQRTQQEDSAVYLCASSLRGQGRTEAFFGQGTRLTVV.

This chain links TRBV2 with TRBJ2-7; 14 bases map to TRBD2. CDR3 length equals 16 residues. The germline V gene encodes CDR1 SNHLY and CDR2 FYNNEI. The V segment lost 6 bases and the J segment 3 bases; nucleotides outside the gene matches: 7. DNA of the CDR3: TGTGCCAGCAGAGGGACTAGCGGGAGTCGGGGCTACGAGCAGTACTTC. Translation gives CASRGTSGSRGYEQYF.

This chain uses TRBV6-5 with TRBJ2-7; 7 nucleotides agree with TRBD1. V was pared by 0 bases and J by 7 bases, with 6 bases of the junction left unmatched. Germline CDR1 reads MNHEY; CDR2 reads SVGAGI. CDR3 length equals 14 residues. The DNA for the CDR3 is TGTGCCAGCAGTTACTCTCGGACAGGCCTTGAGCAGTACTTC. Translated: CASSYSRTGLEQYF.

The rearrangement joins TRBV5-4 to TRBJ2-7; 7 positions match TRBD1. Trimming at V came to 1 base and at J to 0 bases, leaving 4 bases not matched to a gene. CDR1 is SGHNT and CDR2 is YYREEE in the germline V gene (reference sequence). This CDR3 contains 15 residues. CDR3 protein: CASSLLGQSSYEQYF. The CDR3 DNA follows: TGTGCCAGCAGCTTGCTGGGACAGAGCTCCTACGAGCAGTACTTC.

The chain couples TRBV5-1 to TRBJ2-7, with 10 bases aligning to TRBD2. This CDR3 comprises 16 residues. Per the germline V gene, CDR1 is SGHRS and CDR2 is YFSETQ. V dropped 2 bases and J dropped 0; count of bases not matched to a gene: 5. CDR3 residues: CASSLRSSGSSYEQYF. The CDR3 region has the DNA TGCGCCAGCAGCTTACGATCTAGCGGGAGCTCCTACGAGCAGTACTTC.

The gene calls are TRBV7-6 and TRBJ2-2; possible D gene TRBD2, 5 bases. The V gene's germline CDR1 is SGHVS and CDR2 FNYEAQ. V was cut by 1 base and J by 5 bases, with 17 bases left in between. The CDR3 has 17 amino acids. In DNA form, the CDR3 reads TGTGCCAGCAGCTTAGAGTCGGCCAGGAGGCCAACCGGGGAGCTGTTTTTT. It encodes CASSLESARRPTGELFF.

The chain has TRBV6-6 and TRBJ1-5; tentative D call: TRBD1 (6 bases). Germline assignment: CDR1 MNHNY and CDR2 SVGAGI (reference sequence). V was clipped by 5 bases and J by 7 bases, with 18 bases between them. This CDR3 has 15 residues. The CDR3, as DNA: TGTGCCAGCAGTCTAGACAGGTTCTTCACCCAGCCCCAGCATTTT. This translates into CASSLDRFFTQPQHF.

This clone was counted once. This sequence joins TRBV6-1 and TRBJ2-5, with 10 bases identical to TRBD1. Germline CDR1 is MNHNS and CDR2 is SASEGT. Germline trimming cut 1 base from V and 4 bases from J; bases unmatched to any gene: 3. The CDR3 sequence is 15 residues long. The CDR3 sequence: CASSEVDRGRETQYF. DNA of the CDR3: TGTGCCAGCAGTGAAGTGGACAGGGGGAGAGAGACCCAGTACTTC.

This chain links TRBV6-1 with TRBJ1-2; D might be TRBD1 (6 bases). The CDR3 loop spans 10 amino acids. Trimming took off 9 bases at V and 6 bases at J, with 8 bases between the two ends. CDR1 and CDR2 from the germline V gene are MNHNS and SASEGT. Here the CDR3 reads CASTGNGYTF. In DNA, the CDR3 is TGTGCCAGTACAGGGAATGGCTACACCTTC.

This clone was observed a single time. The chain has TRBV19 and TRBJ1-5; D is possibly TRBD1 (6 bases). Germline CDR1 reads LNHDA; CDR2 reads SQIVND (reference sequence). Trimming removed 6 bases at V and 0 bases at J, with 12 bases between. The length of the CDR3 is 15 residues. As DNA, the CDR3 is TGTGCCAGTAGCCCGACAGGAGATAGCAATCAGCCCCAGCATTTT. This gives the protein CASSPTGDSNQPQHF.

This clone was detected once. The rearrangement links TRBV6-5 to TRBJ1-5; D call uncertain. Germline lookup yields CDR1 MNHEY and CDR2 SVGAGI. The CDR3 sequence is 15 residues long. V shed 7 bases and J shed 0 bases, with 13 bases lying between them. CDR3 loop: CASMVGGNSNQPQHF. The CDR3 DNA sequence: TGTGCCAGCATGGTCGGCGGCAATAGCAATCAGCCCCAGCATTTT.

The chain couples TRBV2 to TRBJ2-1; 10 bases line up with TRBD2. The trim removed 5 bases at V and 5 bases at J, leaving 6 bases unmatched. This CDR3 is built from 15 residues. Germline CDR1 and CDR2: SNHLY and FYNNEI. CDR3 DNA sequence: TGTGCCAGCAGTAGAAGGACTAGCGGAAACAATGAGCAGTTCTTC. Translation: CASSRRTSGNNEQFF.

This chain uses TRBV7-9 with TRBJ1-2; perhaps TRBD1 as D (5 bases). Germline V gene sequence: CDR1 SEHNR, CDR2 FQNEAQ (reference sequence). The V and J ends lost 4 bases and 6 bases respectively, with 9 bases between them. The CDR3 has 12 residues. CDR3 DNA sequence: TGTGCCAGCAGCTCGGGGGAGGATGGCTACACCTTC. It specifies CASSSGEDGYTF. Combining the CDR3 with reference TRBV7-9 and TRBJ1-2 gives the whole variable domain DTGVSQNPRHKITKRGQNVTFRCDPISEHNRLYWYRQTLGQGPEFLTYFQNEAQLEKSRLLSDRFSAERPKGSFSTLEIQRTEQGDSAMYLCASSSGEDGYTFGSGTRLTVV.

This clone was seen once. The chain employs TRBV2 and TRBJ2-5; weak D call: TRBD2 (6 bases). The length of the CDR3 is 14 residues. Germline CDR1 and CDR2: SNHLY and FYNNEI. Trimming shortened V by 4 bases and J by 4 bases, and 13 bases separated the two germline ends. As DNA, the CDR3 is TGTGCCAGCAGTGGGCAGACCGGGGGAGAGACCCAGTACTTC. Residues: CASSGQTGGETQYF.

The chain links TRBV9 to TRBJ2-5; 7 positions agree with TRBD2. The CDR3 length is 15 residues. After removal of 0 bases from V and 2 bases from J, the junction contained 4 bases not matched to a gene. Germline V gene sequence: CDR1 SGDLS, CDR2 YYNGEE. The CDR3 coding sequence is TGTGCCAGCAGCGTAGCGACAGCGGGACAAGAGACCCAGTACTTC. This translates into CASSVATAGQETQYF.

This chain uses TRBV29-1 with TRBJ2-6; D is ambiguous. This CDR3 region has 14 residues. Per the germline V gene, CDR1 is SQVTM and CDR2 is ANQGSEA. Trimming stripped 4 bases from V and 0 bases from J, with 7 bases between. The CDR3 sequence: CSVVPNSGANVLTF. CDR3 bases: TGCAGCGTTGTCCCTAACTCTGGGGCCAACGTCCTGACTTTC.

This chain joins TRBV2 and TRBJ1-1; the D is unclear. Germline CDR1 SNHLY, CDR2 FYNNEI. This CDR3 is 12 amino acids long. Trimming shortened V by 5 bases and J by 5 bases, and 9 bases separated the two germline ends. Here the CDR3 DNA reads TGTGCCAGCAGTACTGAGGGAACTGAAGCTTTCTTT. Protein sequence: CASSTEGTEAFF.

DNA for the CDR3: TGTGCCAGCAGCTGGGGTGGGACTCGGGTTGGCTACACCTTC. Its protein is CASSWGGTRVGYTF. The rearrangement joins TRBV7-6 to TRBJ1-2, with a possible D match to TRBD1 (5 bases). The CDR3 is made up of 14 amino acids. Germline lookup yields CDR1 SGHVS and CDR2 FNYEAQ. Deletions cut 4 bases from V and 7 bases from J, with 16 bases between. Supplemented by reference TRBV7-6 and TRBJ1-2, the full variable domain reads GAGVSQSPRYKVTKRGQDVALRCDPISGHVSLYWYRQALGQGPEFLTYFNYEAQQDKSGLPNDRFSAERPEGSISTLTIQRTEQRDSAMYRCASSWGGTRVGYTFGSGTRLTVV.

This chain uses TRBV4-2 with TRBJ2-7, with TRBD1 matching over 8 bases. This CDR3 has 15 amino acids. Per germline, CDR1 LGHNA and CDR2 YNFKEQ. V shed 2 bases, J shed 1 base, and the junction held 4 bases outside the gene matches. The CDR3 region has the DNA TGTGCCAGCAGCCAATCGACAGGGGCATCCTACGAGCAGTACTTC. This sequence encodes CASSQSTGASYEQYF.